These T cell receptor beta chains were read from a single sample in a study of blood T cell repertoires in COVID-19. Only in-frame clones appear in the TCRdb table, and some are missing; sequencing was by immunoSEQ multiplex PCR. The table records approximately 130,000 clones, almost 70% of them present only once. The specimen sequenced was peripheral blood. The origin of the receptors is a woman in her sixties or seventies with acute or convalescent COVID-19. Both conserved end residues are part of each CDR3. A D gene is named only where the DNA matches it firmly. Rows may omit the clone size; those that give it use once, few, many or a size class.

cdr3_aa,cdr3_nt,d_call,v_call,j_call,clone_size
CASSLAGDNQPQHF,TGTGCCAGCAGCTTAGCAGGGGACAATCAGCCCCAGCATTTT,NA,TRBV7-3,TRBJ1-5,NA
CAWRRFSNQPQHF,TGTGCCTGGAGGCGGTTTAGCAATCAGCCCCAGCATTTT,NA,TRBV30,TRBJ1-5,NA
CASSSSGGLVSEAFF,TGTGCCAGCAGTTCCTCCGGGGGGCTAGTCAGTGAAGCTTTCTTT,NA,TRBV27,TRBJ1-1,NA
CASSFHGRDSGNTIYF,TGTGCCAGCAGTTTCCACGGTAGAGACTCTGGAAACACCATATATTTT,NA,TRBV7-9,TRBJ1-3,NA
CASSQGLAATDTQYF,TGTGCCAGCAGCCAAGGACTAGCGGCCACAGATACGCAGTATTTT,TRBD2,TRBV14,TRBJ2-3,NA
CAWSKGLFPDTEAFF,TGTGCCTGGAGTAAGGGACTTTTTCCGGACACTGAAGCTTTCTTT,NA,TRBV30,TRBJ1-1,NA
CASSEASAGGQFF,TGTGCCAGCAGTGAAGCAAGCGCAGGGGGGCAGTTCTTC,TRBD1,TRBV6-1,TRBJ2-1,once
CAWSRGGTGANVLTF,TGTGCCTGGAGTAGAGGGGGCACTGGGGCCAACGTCCTGACTTTC,TRBD1,TRBV30,TRBJ2-6,NA
CASSIGSLTGLHINEQFF,TGTGCCAGTAGTATAGGGTCCCTGACAGGGCTTCATATCAATGAGCAGTTCTTC,TRBD1,TRBV19,TRBJ2-1,NA
CASSIDTTQYF,TGTGCCAGTAGTATTGACACAACGCAGTATTTT,NA,TRBV19,TRBJ2-3,NA
CASSQTTGWDGYTF,TGTGCCAGTAGTCAAACTACAGGGTGGGATGGCTACACCTTC,NA,TRBV19,TRBJ1-2,NA
CASSDEGQGATEAFF,TGTGCCAGCAGTGACGAGGGACAGGGGGCAACTGAAGCTTTCTTT,TRBD1,TRBV6-1,TRBJ1-1,NA
CSVAQGPNYGYTF,TGCAGCGTTGCCCAGGGGCCTAACTATGGCTACACCTTC,NA,TRBV29-1,TRBJ1-2,NA
CAISPTGEAGYTF,TGTGCCATCAGTCCAACAGGGGAGGCTGGCTACACCTTC,TRBD1,TRBV10-3,TRBJ1-2,NA
CASTETGRGGELFF,TGTGCCAGCACAGAGACGGGCCGGGGCGGGGAGCTGTTTTTT,NA,TRBV5-8,TRBJ2-2,NA
CASSIGGNQPQHF,TGTGCCAGTAGTATCGGGGGGAATCAGCCCCAGCATTTT,NA,TRBV19,TRBJ1-5,NA
CASSERQGASYEQYF,TGTGCCAGCAGCGAGCGTCAGGGGGCCTCCTACGAGCAGTACTTC,TRBD1,TRBV6-5,TRBJ2-7,NA
CASSERLAGMEGQYF,TGCGCCAGCAGTGAGCGCCTAGCGGGGATGGAGGGCCAGTACTTC,TRBD2,TRBV10-1,TRBJ2-5,many
CASRGQGDYGYTF,TGTGCCAGCAGGGGACAGGGAGACTATGGCTACACCTTC,TRBD1,TRBV6-6,TRBJ1-2,NA
CASSLGLAGTDTQYF,TGTGCCAGCAGCTTAGGACTAGCGGGCACAGATACGCAGTATTTT,TRBD2,TRBV7-8,TRBJ2-3,NA
CASSTRTSGGSVAKNIQYF,TGTGCCAGCAGCACACGGACTAGCGGGGGGTCTGTAGCCAAAAACATTCAGTACTTC,TRBD2,TRBV7-2,TRBJ2-4,NA
CASSITRGPQPQHF,TGTGCCAGTAGTATAACCAGGGGTCCCCAGCCCCAGCATTTT,NA,TRBV19,TRBJ1-5,few